This TCR beta chain was documented in a study of regulatory T cells in long-lasting Graves disease. HTBI primers from iRepertoire and Arm-PCR of CDR3 regions yielded the TCR beta libraries. One entry per CDR3 protein, called by TCRdb with MiXCR from the multiplex PCR reads. In the table there are a few hundred thousand distinct CDR3 sequences, 16% of which are singletons. Stated time point: newly diagnosed GD, antithyroid drugs for less than 3 months. PBMC-derived RNA was used for the TCR library. These sequences were also reported in another study, on T cells in Graves' hyperthyroidism and ophthalmopathy. Per that paper: Researchers ran a first-round RT-PCR on the TCR CDR3 using the HTBI primer set.

The source of this sequence is a young woman with Graves disease. The sequenced sample was peripheral blood mononuclear cells (PBMCs), obtained at new diagnosis, from a patient treated with antithyroid drugs.

CDR3: CASSSSGTGEYVLDEQFF. The DNA of the CDR3 is TGCGCCAGCAGCAGCTCCGGGACAGGGGAGTACGTACTGGATGAGCAGTTCTTC. This chain uses TRBV5-1 with TRBJ2-1, with 10 bases aligning to TRBD1. Germline assignment: CDR1 SGHRS and CDR2 YFSETQ. The J segment lost 8 bases and the V segment lost 4 bases, leaving 18 bases of the junction unmatched. The CDR3 has 18 amino acids.